Listed below are T cell receptor beta chains from one sample, sequenced in a study of T cell responses to AZD1222 COVID-19 vaccine. TCRdb's table, derived via immunoSEQ multiplex PCR, lists solely in-frame clones and lacks some. The sample shows 150,000 to 200,000 clones, over 85% of them seen only once. The sequencing here drew on peripheral blood, taken on day 0 of AZD1222 vaccination. The receptors derive from an adult in good health. Both conserved end residues are part of each CDR3. D genes are given only for firm matches. For some rows the clone size is stated as once, few or many, or as a class when expanded; others skip it.

V gene	clone size	D gene	J gene	CDR3 protein	CDR3 DNA
TRBV12-2	.	.	TRBJ2-1	CASRHGGLRSYNEQFF	TGTGCAAGTCGCCACGGGGGTCTTCGCTCCTACAATGAGCAGTTCTTC
TRBV7-9	.	TRBD2	TRBJ2-5	CASSLATSGRFKGETQYF	TGTGCCAGCAGCTTAGCAACTAGCGGCCGTTTTAAAGGAGAGACCCAGTACTTC
TRBV6-1	.	TRBD1	TRBJ2-3	CASSNRQGAYQYF	TGTGCCAGCAGTAACCGGCAGGGGGCTTACCAGTATTTT
TRBV27	.	TRBD2	TRBJ2-1	CASSLPPTSGFSYNEQFF	TGTGCCAGCAGTTTACCCCCGACTAGCGGGTTCTCCTACAATGAGCAGTTCTTC
TRBV6-1	.	.	TRBJ2-5	CASSDGTLGQETQYF	TGTGCCAGCAGTGACGGGACGCTAGGACAAGAGACCCAGTACTTC
TRBV19	.	.	TRBJ2-7	CASSISPESVHEQYF	TGTGCCAGTAGTATTTCCCCCGAGTCGGTGCACGAGCAGTACTTC
TRBV2	.	.	TRBJ1-6	CASRDGGDPAYNSPLHF	TGTGCCAGCAGGGACGGAGGGGATCCCGCCTATAATTCACCCCTCCACTTT
TRBV5-4	.	.	TRBJ1-3	CASSLAGVGGNTIYF	TGTGCCAGCAGCTTGGCGGGGGTGGGCGGAAACACCATATATTTT
TRBV5-1	.	TRBD2	TRBJ2-1	CASSLGWGGSYNEQFF	TGCGCCAGCAGCTTGGGTTGGGGGGGCTCCTACAATGAGCAGTTCTTC
TRBV14	.	.	TRBJ1-1	CASSKTGFVAFF	TGTGCCAGCAGCAAAACAGGGTTCGTCGCTTTCTTT
TRBV18	once	.	TRBJ1-4	CASSPGLQEKLFF	TGTGCCAGCTCACCAGGCCTTCAGGAAAAACTGTTTTTT
TRBV5-4	.	.	TRBJ1-1	CASSLVDRAEAFF	TGTGCCAGCAGCTTGGTGGATCGGGCTGAAGCTTTCTTT
TRBV4-1	once	TRBD1	TRBJ1-2	CASSQDGQGVTYGYTF	TGCGCCAGCAGCCAAGATGGCCAGGGGGTTACCTATGGCTACACCTTC
TRBV27	.	.	TRBJ2-7	CASTKPEAERGSLRHF	TGTGCCAGCACCAAACCCGAGGCGGAGAGAGGTTCCCTTCGGCACTTC
TRBV30	.	.	TRBJ2-7	CAWEEGAYEQYF	TGTGCCTGGGAGGAAGGGGCCTACGAGCAGTACTTC
TRBV3-1/TRBV3-2	.	TRBD2	TRBJ2-1	CASSPGLAGVGNEQFF	TGTGCCAGCAGCCCGGGACTAGCGGGAGTGGGCAATGAGCAGTTCTTC
TRBV12-5	once	.	TRBJ2-7	CASGREEFAYEQYF	TGTGCTAGTGGTCGTGAGGAATTCGCCTACGAGCAGTACTTC
TRBV2	.	.	TRBJ1-5	CASKWGSNQPQHF	TGTGCCAGCAAATGGGGTAGCAATCAGCCCCAGCATTTT
TRBV28	.	TRBD1	TRBJ1-6	CASRTGSISPLHF	TGTGCCAGCAGGACAGGGTCAATTTCACCCCTCCACTTT
TRBV11-2	.	TRBD2	TRBJ2-3	CASSLASGLTDTQYF	TGTGCCAGCAGCTTAGCTAGCGGCCTCACAGATACGCAGTATTTT
TRBV11-2	.	.	TRBJ1-1	CASSLAGRNTEAFF	TGTGCCAGCAGCTTAGCAGGGCGGAACACTGAAGCTTTCTTT
TRBV30	.	.	TRBJ2-1	CAWSVLSGNYNEQFF	TGTGCCTGGAGTGTACTCTCGGGAAATTACAATGAGCAGTTCTTC
TRBV20-1	.	TRBD2	TRBJ2-7	CSASASGESSYEQYF	TGCAGTGCTAGTGCTAGCGGGGAATCCTCCTACGAGCAGTACTTC
TRBV30	few	TRBD2	TRBJ2-1	CAGLAGEWEQFF	TGTGCCGGGCTAGCGGGAGAATGGGAGCAGTTCTTC
TRBV30	.	TRBD2	TRBJ2-3	CAWSSRTSRVRTDTQYF	TGTGCCTGGAGTTCCCGGACTAGCCGGGTTCGAACAGATACGCAGTATTTT
TRBV30	.	TRBD2	TRBJ2-3	CAWSQILAGSTDTQYF	TGTGCCTGGAGTCAGATACTAGCGGGAAGCACAGATACGCAGTATTTT
TRBV29-1	.	TRBD2	TRBJ2-3	CSAHRNSGIEDTQYF	TGCAGCGCCCACCGTAATAGCGGGATCGAAGATACGCAGTATTTT
TRBV5-5	.	TRBD2	TRBJ2-1	CASSLLLVSSGRNEQFF	TGTGCCAGCAGCCTGTTGTTGGTATCTAGCGGGAGAAATGAGCAGTTCTTC
TRBV12-3/TRBV12-4	.	.	TRBJ2-3	CAEGGDTQYF	TGTGCGGAAGGGGGAGATACGCAGTATTTT
TRBV6-5	.	.	TRBJ1-5	CASSYSSVGAQHF	TGTGCCAGCAGTTACTCCTCGGTCGGGGCCCAGCATTTT
TRBV10-1	.	.	TRBJ2-2	CASSERGVMAGELFF	TGCGCCAGCAGTGAAAGGGGTGTCATGGCCGGGGAGCTGTTTTTT
TRBV6-5	.	.	TRBJ1-1	CASTRGGTATEAFF	TGTGCCAGCACCAGAGGGGGGACGGCCACTGAAGCTTTCTTT
TRBV7-9	.	TRBD1	TRBJ1-5	CASSSDRESNQPQHF	TGTGCCAGCAGCTCCGACAGGGAGAGCAATCAGCCCCAGCATTTT
TRBV15	.	TRBD1	TRBJ1-5	CATSGTGRDQPQHF	TGTGCCACCAGCGGGACAGGGCGTGATCAGCCCCAGCATTTT
TRBV6-4	.	.	TRBJ2-3	CASSVGSDTDTQYF	TGTGCCAGCAGTGTCGGGAGTGACACAGATACGCAGTATTTT
TRBV12-3/TRBV12-4	once	.	TRBJ2-7	CASSPRGPYEQYF	TGTGCCAGCAGTCCCCGTGGCCCTTACGAGCAGTACTTC
TRBV2	.	TRBD2	TRBJ2-3	CASTREGRTDTQYF	TGTGCCAGCACGCGGGAGGGCCGAACAGATACGCAGTATTTT
TRBV28	once	.	TRBJ2-7	CASRDVTYEQYF	TGTGCCAGCAGGGACGTTACCTACGAGCAGTACTTC
TRBV5-4	.	.	TRBJ2-7	CASSSGRSDEQYF	TGTGCCAGCAGCTCGGGCAGGAGTGACGAGCAGTACTTC
TRBV29-1	.	.	TRBJ1-3	CSVSVLSGNTIYF	TGCAGCGTCTCAGTCCTCTCTGGAAACACCATATATTTT
TRBV30	.	TRBD1	TRBJ1-2	CAWVPGQNYGYTF	TGTGCCTGGGTTCCGGGACAGAACTATGGCTACACCTTC
TRBV10-1	.	.	TRBJ2-6	CASSESYGANVLTF	TGCGCCAGCAGTGAATCGTACGGGGCCAACGTCCTGACTTTC
TRBV2	.	.	TRBJ1-2	CASSGFDGSNVPYGYTF	TGTGCCAGCAGCGGTTTCGACGGCTCGAACGTACCCTATGGCTACACCTTC